The clone carrying this TCR beta chain came up a few times. Its target is not known. This entry comes from a study of liver allograft versus peripheral blood T cells. Turning to the study itself: Transplanted livers and recipients' peripheral blood had their T cell receptor repertoires compared. Notes on the study in general: Reported data describe T cell receptor repertoires within liver allografts as differing from those in peripheral blood.

Using its own MiXCR run on the reads, TCRdb lists one record per CDR3 protein. The table records approximately 16,000 distinct CDR3 sequences, 22% of them present only once. The length of the CDR3 is 17 residues. With 5 bases removed from V and 0 bases from J, the gap between germline ends came to 16 bases. The V gene's germline CDR1 is SEHNR and CDR2 FQNEAQ (reference sequence). The clonotype comes from a human patient who had a liver transplant. A share of the T cells may be of graft donor origin. The V gene is TRBV7-9, the J gene TRBJ1-4; possible D gene TRBD1, 6 bases. In DNA form, the CDR3 reads TGTGCCAGCAGCCCAGGGGTGAGCAGCGCAACTAATGAAAAACTGTTTTTT. This codes for CASSPGVSSATNEKLFF.